This T cell receptor (beta chain) was recovered during a study of T cell repertoires in ileal Crohn's disease. On the study more broadly: Postoperative therapy was given to about half: some eleven thiopurines, about 20 anti-TNF agents.

In germline, CDR1 is SGHRS, CDR2 YFSETQ. The CDR3 sequence is 12 residues long. The ends were cut back, 1 base at V and 3 bases at J, with 4 bases in the middle. The method was immunoSEQ multiplex PCR; TCRdb's version includes in-frame clones alone and lacks a portion of them. The data show 7,000 or so clones, around 70% seen once. Stated time point: neoterminal ileum biopsy at postoperative endoscopy, about 6 months after surgery. The J gene is TRBJ1-1, the V gene TRBV5-1; D call uncertain. The sample consisted of ileal tissue. This receptor was obtained from an adult with Crohn's disease. The CDR3 DNA is TGCGCCAGCAGCTTGTCTGACACTGAAGCTTTCTTT. Protein product: CASSLSDTEAFF.